These 13 T cell receptor beta chains came from one sample sequenced in a study of T cell changes during pregnancy in multiple sclerosis. Here immunoSEQ multiplex PCR was the method, and the copy in TCRdb shows in-frame clones only, minus some. The table records 65,000 to 90,000 clones, 91% of them present only once. The sequenced sample was PBMCs, obtained in the first trimester of pregnancy. These receptors were obtained from a female donor in good health, serving as a control in a pregnancy study. Some clones in this sample may be carry-over from other donors' samples.

The chain couples TRBV7-9 to TRBJ2-7, with 12 bases fitting TRBD2. CDR1 and CDR2 (germline): SEHNR, FQNEAQ (reference sequence). Losses at the gene ends were 5 bases for V and 4 bases for J; bases not matched to a gene: 3. The CDR3 length is 14 residues. The CDR3 sequence: CASSPGTSGYEQYF. The DNA for the CDR3 is TGTGCCAGCAGCCCCGGGACTAGCGGGTACGAGCAGTACTTC. Supplemented by reference TRBV7-9 and TRBJ2-7, the full variable domain reads DTGVSQNPRHKITKRGQNVTFRCDPISEHNRLYWYRQTLGQGPEFLTYFQNEAQLEKSRLLSDRFSAERPKGSFSTLEIQRTEQGDSAMYLCASSPGTSGYEQYFGPGTRLTVT.

The CDR3 DNA reads TGTGCCAGCAGTACAACAGGGGCGAGGAATAATTCACCCCTCCACTTT. Translating it yields CASSTTGARNNSPLHF. The genes are TRBV28 and TRBJ1-6; 7 positions match TRBD1. The CDR3 totals 16 residues. With 5 bases clipped from V and 5 bases from J, the junction kept 9 bases outside the gene matches. Germline V gene sequence: CDR1 MDHEN, CDR2 SYDVKM.

The rearrangement joins TRBV29-1 to TRBJ2-5; possibly TRBD2 for D (7 bases). V lost 7 bases to trimming and J lost 4 bases, with 22 bases between them. Looked up from germline, CDR1 is SQVTM and CDR2 is ANQGSEA. The CDR3 covers 15 residues. CDR3 bases: TGCAGCGGGTCCTTGCTAGCGAGGGGGGGAGAGACCCAGTACTTC. Residues: CSGSLLARGGETQYF.

This rearrangement joins TRBV6-1 to TRBJ2-7, with 9 bases that match TRBD2. V lost 0 bases, J lost 3 bases, and 0 bases stayed unmatched. CDR1 and CDR2 (germline): MNHNS, SASEGT. This CDR3 is built from 14 residues. Here the CDR3 reads CASSEASGGYEQYF. The CDR3 coding sequence is TGTGCCAGCAGTGAAGCTAGCGGGGGCTACGAGCAGTACTTC.

CDR3 sequence: CATSGGGVPETQYF. DNA of the CDR3: TGTGCCACCAGCGGGGGAGGGGTTCCAGAGACCCAGTACTTC. The genes are TRBV15 and TRBJ2-5; 7 bases map to TRBD2. The V gene end was trimmed by 5 bases and the J gene end by 4 bases; junction bases not matched to a gene: 7. The V gene's germline CDR1 is LNHNV and CDR2 YYDKDF (reference sequence). The CDR3 is 14 residues long.

This sequence joins TRBV2 and TRBJ1-1, with a tentative D call TRBD1 (5 bases). Germline V gives CDR1 SNHLY, CDR2 FYNNEI. The CDR3 runs 13 residues. V lost 9 bases and J 8 bases, leaving 19 bases between the germline ends. The CDR3 nucleotides read TGTGCCAGTAGGGGCCCCGACTTGGGGGAAGCTTTCTTT. Translation gives CASRGPDLGEAFF.

CDR3 in DNA: TGTGCCAGTGAATTCCGGGACAGGGGGCGAAAAGGGGCTGAAGCTTTCTTT. Translation gives CASEFRDRGRKGAEAFF. The rearrangement links TRBV19 to TRBJ1-1; TRBD1 aligns across 12 bases. CDR3 length: 17 residues. The germline V gene has CDR1 LNHDA and CDR2 SQIVND (reference sequence). The V gene end was trimmed by 8 bases and the J gene end by 6 bases; junction bases not matched to a gene: 16. Drawing the rest from reference TRBV19 and TRBJ1-1, the complete variable domain is DGGITQSPKYLFRKEGQNVTLSCEQNLNHDAMYWYRQDPGQGLRLIYYSQIVNDFQKGDIAEGYSVSREKKESFPLTVTSAQKNPTAFYLCASEFRDRGRKGAEAFFGQGTRLTVV.

The chain is built from TRBV27 and TRBJ2-3; D possibly corresponds to TRBD2 (6 bases). V shed 3 bases and J shed 2 bases, with 9 bases lying between them. This CDR3 contains 14 residues. Per the germline V gene, CDR1 is MNHEY and CDR2 is SMNVEV (reference sequence). CDR3 sequence: CASSFAGFTDTQYF. As DNA, the CDR3 is TGTGCCAGCAGTTTCGCGGGGTTCACAGATACGCAGTATTTT.

V and J are TRBV13 and TRBJ2-5, with D tentatively TRBD1 (6 bases). V lost 0 bases, J lost 5 bases, and 7 bases lay in between. CDR3 length equals 13 residues. Germline-derived CDR1 and CDR2 are PRHDT and FYEKMQ (reference sequence). CDR3 nucleotide sequence: TGTGCCAGCAGCTTAGGCCAGGGGGAGACCCAGTACTTC. This encodes CASSLGQGETQYF.

V gene TRBV2 combines with J gene TRBJ2-3, with a weak D call TRBD2 (5 bases). The length of the CDR3 is 13 residues. The V gene lost 5 bases and the J gene lost 1 base, with 7 bases spanning the gap. CDR1 SNHLY and CDR2 FYNNEI come from the germline V gene. This chain's CDR3 is CASSLAGTDTQYF. As DNA, the CDR3 is TGTGCCAGCAGTCTAGCTGGCACAGATACGCAGTATTTT.

This clone showed up just once. This chain joins TRBV29-1 and TRBJ2-7; 12 positions match TRBD1. Looked up from germline, CDR1 is SQVTM and CDR2 is ANQGSEA. This CDR3 spans 14 amino acids. V shed 4 bases and J 7 bases; nucleotides not matched to a gene: 8. The CDR3 region is CSVGPGQGAKEQYF. DNA of the CDR3: TGCAGCGTTGGTCCGGGACAGGGGGCGAAGGAGCAGTACTTC.

This chain connects TRBV18 to TRBJ2-5; D is undetermined. The J call is uncertain, as TRBJ2-7 better fits the DNA end. The CDR3 extends over 14 amino acids. The germline CDR1 and CDR2 sequences are KGHSH and LQKENI. CDR3 sequence: CASSLARLDYEQYF. Written as DNA, the CDR3 is TGTGCCAGCTCACTGGCCAGACTTGATTACGAGCAGTACTTC.

The DNA of the CDR3 is TGTGCCAGTAGCCAGGACAGGGGACCACGCGAAAAACTGTTTTTT. Its translation: CASSQDRGPREKLFF. The rearrangement uses TRBV19 and TRBJ1-4, with 9 bases aligning to TRBD1. The V gene end was trimmed by 6 bases and the J gene end by 8 bases; junction bases not matched to a gene: 10. This CDR3 contains 15 residues. Germline-derived CDR1 and CDR2 are LNHDA and SQIVND (reference sequence).